Sequencing of this TCR beta chain was carried out in a study of Graves' ophthalmopathy and Graves' hyperthyroidism. This clonotype was recorded at least ten times. CAS ≥3, NOSPECS ≥4, moderate-to-severe activity and duration under 3 months marked donors with ophthalmopathy. From RNA, the CDR3 regions of TCR beta chains were amplified and sequenced. After a first-round RT-PCR with HTBI primers, a second-round multiplex PCR was run. TCRdb reanalysed the multiplex PCR reads using MiXCR and keeps one entry per CDR3 protein. The data hold 350,000 to 400,000 distinct CDR3 sequences, with around 17% observed a single time. V lost 0 bases and J 9 bases, leaving 3 bases between the germline ends. Germline loops: CDR1 SGHDT, CDR2 YYEEEE. This CDR3 is built from 11 residues.

The sample taken for sequencing was peripheral blood. This clonotype originated in a young woman with Graves' ophthalmopathy. The gene calls are TRBV5-6 and TRBJ2-2; D gene uncertain. CDR3 in amino acids: CASSLDRELFF. In DNA, the CDR3 is TGTGCCAGCAGCTTGGACAGGGAGCTGTTTTTT.